A selection of T cell receptor beta chains follows, all from one sample in a study of blood T cell repertoires in COVID-19. The table came from immunoSEQ multiplex PCR; TCRdb's copy has only in-frame clones and leaves some out. The data contain more than 100,000 clones, more than 85% of them singletons. Sequencing was done on a sample of peripheral blood. Receptors were obtained from a man aged 50 or older with active or convalescent COVID-19. Both conserved end residues are part of each CDR3. Size tells how often a clone was seen (once, few, many) or the class of an expanded clone, and some rows leave it out.

CASTKPGEAFF,TRBV6-6,-,TRBJ1-1
CASSEGQGKGEQYF,TRBV19,-,TRBJ2-7
CASSNDTPGGQGSINQPQHF,TRBV21-1,-,TRBJ1-5
CASKQGERTEAFF,TRBV7-8,-,TRBJ1-1
CASSLLAGRGIQYF,TRBV7-2,once,TRBJ2-4
CASSKEAEAFF,TRBV12-3/TRBV12-4,-,TRBJ1-1
CATSEPGGGYTF,TRBV24-1,-,TRBJ1-2
CASSFRHFSGALYEQYF,TRBV6-2/TRBV6-3,-,TRBJ2-7
CASSLDRSSYEQYF,TRBV5-1,-,TRBJ2-7
CATSDSNTQYF,TRBV24-1,-,TRBJ2-3
CASGLAFQTSTDTQYF,TRBV12-5,-,TRBJ2-3
CASSYSGLADTYEQYF,TRBV6-5,-,TRBJ2-7